The next 14 T cell receptor beta chains were all read from a single sample in a study of T cell repertoires in cytomegalovirus infection. TCRdb re-derived calls from the reads in MiXCR, one entry per CDR3 protein. The repertoire holds approximately 500,000 distinct CDR3 sequences, more than 15% seen once, with around 25% in the top ten. The sequenced sample was CD8+ T cells from PBMCs. These receptors all stem from a human donor in good health (CMV status not recorded). Some clones in this sample may be carry-over from other donors' samples.

CDR3 residues: CASSERSVWNTEAFF. CDR3 bases: TGTGCCAGCAGCGAGAGGAGTGTGTGGAACACTGAAGCTTTCTTT. The J gene is TRBJ1-1, the V gene TRBV6-1; D is ambiguous. CDR1 is MNHNS and CDR2 is SASEGT in the germline V gene. V was clipped by 6 bases and J by 1 base, with 15 bases between them. The CDR3 spans 15 residues.

In this sample, this clonotype turned up many times. The chain employs TRBV6-5 and TRBJ2-1; 8 bases are a match to TRBD2. CDR3 length equals 14 residues. J gave up 6 bases and V 2 bases, and 3 bases lay outside the gene matches. Germline loops: CDR1 MNHEY, CDR2 SVGAGI. Here the CDR3 DNA reads TGTGCCAGCAGTTACACTAGCGGAACCAATGAGCAGTTCTTC. This translates into CASSYTSGTNEQFF.

The CDR3 DNA sequence: TGTGCCAGCAGTTTAGGGGGGCGGACTAGGATTCGGGATGAGCAGTTCTTC. Translated, it gives CASSLGGRTRIRDEQFF. The chain is built from TRBV27 and TRBJ2-1; D perhaps matches TRBD2 (7 bases). The CDR3 runs 17 residues. Trimming removed 2 bases at V and 8 bases at J, with 22 bases between. CDR1 MNHEY and CDR2 SMNVEV come from the germline V gene (reference sequence).

V gene TRBV7-9 combines with J gene TRBJ2-7; D perhaps matches TRBD1 (5 bases). The CDR3 consists of 16 residues. The germline CDR1 and CDR2 sequences are SEHNR and FQNEAQ (reference sequence). Trimming pared 5 bases from V and 2 bases from J, leaving 19 bases between. Written as DNA, the CDR3 is TGTGCCAGCAGCCCAGAAACAGGATCTATTACCTACGAGCAGTACTTC. Translation gives CASSPETGSITYEQYF.

This clonotype has a count of ten or more. This chain uses TRBV7-8 with TRBJ2-1; D remains ambiguous. The V gene lost 1 base and the J gene lost 7 bases, with 8 bases spanning the gap. CDR3 length: 13 amino acids. Germline V gene lookup returns CDR1 SGHVS and CDR2 FQNEAQ. The CDR3 DNA reads as TGTGCCAGCAGCTTAGTCCCGTTGAATGAGCAGTTCTTC. Translated: CASSLVPLNEQFF.

This clonotype was counted many times. The J gene is TRBJ2-3, the V gene TRBV7-9, with 10 bases that match TRBD2. The CDR3 has 17 residues. Germline CDR1 reads SEHNR; CDR2 reads FQNEAQ (reference sequence). Germline trimming cut 2 bases from V and 2 bases from J; bases unmatched to any gene: 7. The CDR3 region is CASSLMIAGGPTDTQYF. The CDR3 nucleotides are TGTGCCAGCAGCTTAATGATAGCGGGAGGACCCACAGATACGCAGTATTTT.

The J gene is TRBJ2-5, the V gene TRBV6-2 or TRBV6-3; TRBD2 agrees at 10 bases. The germline gives CDR1 MNHEY, CDR2 SVGEGT. The J segment lost 1 base and the V segment lost 5 bases, leaving 7 bases of the junction unmatched. This CDR3 comprises 16 residues. CDR3 nucleotide sequence: TGTGCCAGCAGTACTAGCGGGGTGTTACTCCAAGAGACCCAGTACTTC. This gives the protein CASSTSGVLLQETQYF.

The V gene is TRBV13, the J gene TRBJ2-7; 11 bases agree with TRBD1. The V and J ends lost 5 bases and 3 bases, in that order; junction bases with no gene match: 6. The CDR3 contains 15 residues. Germline lookup yields CDR1 PRHDT and CDR2 FYEKMQ (reference sequence). CDR3: CASSQTGTGGYEQYF. In DNA, the CDR3 is TGTGCCAGCAGCCAAACCGGGACAGGGGGCTACGAGCAGTACTTC.

The V call is TRBV2, the J call TRBJ1-1; TRBD1 matches 9 bases. CDR1 SNHLY and CDR2 FYNNEI come from the germline V gene. V shed 9 bases and J 1 base; nucleotides not matched to a gene: 9. CDR3 length equals 15 residues. The CDR3 here is CASTGGSPENTEAFF. The CDR3 DNA is TGTGCCAGTACAGGGGGCTCTCCGGAGAACACTGAAGCTTTCTTT.

The V call is TRBV29-1, the J call TRBJ2-2, with D uncertain. The CDR3 has 11 amino acids. The germline V and J ends were trimmed by 4 bases and 10 bases, with 10 bases remaining between them. Per germline, CDR1 SQVTM and CDR2 ANQGSEA. The CDR3 region is CSVGFALELFF. The CDR3 DNA sequence: TGCAGCGTTGGGTTTGCCCTGGAGCTGTTTTTT.

This clonotype appeared a few times. The J gene is TRBJ1-1, the V gene TRBV4-1; the D gene is possibly TRBD1 (6 bases). The germline V gene encodes CDR1 MGHRA and CDR2 YSYEKL. The CDR3 contains 16 residues. Trimming pared 2 bases from V and 1 base from J, leaving 14 bases between. In DNA form, the CDR3 reads TGCGCCAGCAGCCAACCTCCCCGGGACAAGAACACTGAAGCTTTCTTT. Protein product: CASSQPPRDKNTEAFF.

This clonotype has at least ten counts. The chain combines TRBV7-3 with TRBJ2-7, with a weak D call TRBD2 (6 bases). Looked up from germline, CDR1 is SGHTA and CDR2 is FQGTGA. Trimming left V 2 bases short and J 6 bases short, with 17 bases between. The CDR3 consists of 15 residues. For the CDR3, the DNA is TGTGCCAGCAGCTTATGGCCTGCGTTGGGGGGCGAGCAGTACTTC. This gives the protein CASSLWPALGGEQYF.

Many counts were recorded for this clonotype. The V call is TRBV7-9, the J call TRBJ1-3; 9 nucleotides line up with TRBD1. Trimming removed 6 bases from V and 2 bases from J; junction bases left unmatched: 5. Looked up from germline, CDR1 is SEHNR and CDR2 is FQNEAQ (reference sequence). This CDR3 contains 15 residues. The CDR3 bases are TGTGCCAGCAGGGACAGGGGTTCTACTGGAAACACCATATATTTT. Encoded protein: CASRDRGSTGNTIYF.

The V call is TRBV5-6, the J call TRBJ2-7, with 8 nucleotides matching TRBD1. CDR1 and CDR2 (germline): SGHDT, YYEEEE. The CDR3 length is 14 residues. Trimming removed 5 bases from V and 6 bases from J; junction bases left unmatched: 10. The CDR3 nucleotides are TGTGCCAGCAGTTCGCCTTCCAGGGGGCCCGAGCAGTACTTC. Protein: CASSSPSRGPEQYF.